The 6 T cell receptor beta chains reported below all come from one sample, sequenced in a study of identical twins. TCRdb itself ran the 5' RACE reads through MiXCR, one entry per CDR3 protein. The sample has a few hundred thousand distinct CDR3 sequences, roughly 15% seen once. This sample also appeared in a second study, on yellow fever vaccine responses in identical twins.

Input material: CD4+ T cells sorted from blood. Source of these receptors: a woman under 30 in good health.

A word on this clonotype: This could be a read error, since a much larger clone is one nucleotide away. The chain combines TRBV5-1 with TRBJ2-3; the D gene is possibly TRBD1 (6 bases). V lost 1 base, J lost 4 bases, and 7 bases lay in between. CDR1 is SGHRS, CDR2 YFSETQ, per germline. The CDR3 length is 13 residues. The CDR3 DNA reads TGCGCCAGCAGCTTGACAGGGCCAGATACGCAGTATTTT. It encodes CASSLTGPDTQYF.

The chain carries TRBV14 and TRBJ2-3; D gene ambiguous. Trimming pared 0 bases from V and 8 bases from J, leaving 12 bases between. In germline, CDR1 is SGHDN, CDR2 FVKESK. This CDR3 has 14 residues. CDR3 sequence (DNA): TGTGCCAGCAGCCAAGAGAGGCATATTGCTACGCAGTATTTT. Translating it yields CASSQERHIATQYF.

This clonotype was observed many times. The V gene is TRBV12-3 or TRBV12-4, the J gene TRBJ1-5, with D uncertain. The CDR3 covers 14 residues. The ends were cut back, 3 bases at V and 3 bases at J, with 9 bases in the middle. CDR3 sequence reads: CASSLGWDNQPQHF. CDR3 sequence (DNA): TGTGCCAGCAGTTTGGGGTGGGACAATCAGCCCCAGCATTTT.

This clonotype was seen more than once but under ten times. V is TRBV20-1 and J is TRBJ2-1; TRBD2 aligns across 9 bases. The length of the CDR3 is 13 residues. CDR1 is DFQATT and CDR2 is SNEGSKA in the germline V gene (reference sequence). The junction had 6 bases not matched to a gene; V was cut back by 5 bases and J by 7 bases. CDR3 DNA sequence: TGCAGTGCTGGGACTAGCAACCGAAATGAGCAGTTCTTC. Translating it yields CSAGTSNRNEQFF.

The chain carries TRBV6-5 and TRBJ2-1, with TRBD2 as a possible D gene (5 bases). In germline, CDR1 is MNHEY, CDR2 SVGAGI. The CDR3 sequence is 15 residues long. Trimming took off 4 bases at V and 3 bases at J, with 13 bases between the two ends. The CDR3 DNA follows: TGTGCCAGCAGTTTTAGGGAGCAAAGCTACAATGAGCAGTTCTTC. Its protein is CASSFREQSYNEQFF.

The table lists this clonotype with a few counts. This chain joins TRBV2 and TRBJ1-1; TRBD1 is a possible D gene (5 bases). V shed 7 bases and J shed 4 bases, with 13 bases lying between them. The length of the CDR3 is 13 residues. The germline CDR1 and CDR2 sequences are SNHLY and FYNNEI. The CDR3 DNA reads TGTGCCAGCATGAGGGGATGGGGCACTGAAGCTTTCTTT. Translated: CASMRGWGTEAFF.